This T cell receptor (beta chain) stems from a study of spatial heterogeneity in lung cancer. Study findings and constraints: Expanded intratumoral alpha and beta TCR counts tracked tumor mutation counts.

Every individual TCR cDNA molecule carried its own unique molecular identifier, which allowed correction of PCR and sequencing errors. Each CDR3 protein gets one entry after TCRdb re-called the 5' RACE reads with MiXCR. Here the sample spans 13,000 or so distinct CDR3 sequences, approximately 4.6% being singletons. CDR1 and CDR2 from the germline V gene are DFQATT and SNEGSKA (reference sequence). J gave up 0 bases and V 1 base, and 7 bases lay outside the gene matches. The CDR3 spans 16 residues. In the case of this clonotype: Its cognate antigen is unknown. This beta chain lies outside the target of a library built for alpha chains; its clone size means little.

Time point given: sample taken at primary tumor resection. Tumor, nontumor lung or frozen PBMC supplied whole RNA, sequenced without sorting. The input for sequencing was lung tumor tissue, taken at surgery. This TCR derives from a male donor with early-stage non-small cell lung cancer. The rearrangement uses TRBV20-1 and TRBJ2-3; 7 bases agree with TRBD2. The CDR3, as DNA: TGCAGTGCTAGAGGCCAGGGCGGGGGAAGCACAGATACGCAGTATTTT. Translation: CSARGQGGGSTDTQYF.